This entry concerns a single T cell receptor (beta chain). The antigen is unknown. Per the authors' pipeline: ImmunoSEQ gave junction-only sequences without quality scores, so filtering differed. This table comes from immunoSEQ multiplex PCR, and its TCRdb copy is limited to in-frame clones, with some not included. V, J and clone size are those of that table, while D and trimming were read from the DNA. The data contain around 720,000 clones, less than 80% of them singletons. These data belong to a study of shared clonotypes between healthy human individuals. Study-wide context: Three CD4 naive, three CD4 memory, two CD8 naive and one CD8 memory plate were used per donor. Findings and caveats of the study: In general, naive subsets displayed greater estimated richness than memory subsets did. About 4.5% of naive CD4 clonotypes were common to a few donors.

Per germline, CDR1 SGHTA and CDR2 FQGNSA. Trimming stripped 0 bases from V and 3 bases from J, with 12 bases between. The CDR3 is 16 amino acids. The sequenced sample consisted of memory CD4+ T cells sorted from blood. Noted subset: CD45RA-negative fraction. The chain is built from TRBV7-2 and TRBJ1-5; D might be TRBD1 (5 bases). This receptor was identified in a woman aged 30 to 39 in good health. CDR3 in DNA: TGTGCCAGCAGCTTAGCTCCGCAGGGAAACAATCAGCCCCAGCATTTT. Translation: CASSLAPQGNNQPQHF. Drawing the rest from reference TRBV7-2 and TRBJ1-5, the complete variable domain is GAGVSQSPSNKVTEKGKDVELRCDPISGHTALYWYRQSLGQGLEFLIYFQGNSAPDKSGLPSDRFSAERTGGSVSTLTIQRTQQEDSAVYLCASSLAPQGNNQPQHFGDGTRLSIL.